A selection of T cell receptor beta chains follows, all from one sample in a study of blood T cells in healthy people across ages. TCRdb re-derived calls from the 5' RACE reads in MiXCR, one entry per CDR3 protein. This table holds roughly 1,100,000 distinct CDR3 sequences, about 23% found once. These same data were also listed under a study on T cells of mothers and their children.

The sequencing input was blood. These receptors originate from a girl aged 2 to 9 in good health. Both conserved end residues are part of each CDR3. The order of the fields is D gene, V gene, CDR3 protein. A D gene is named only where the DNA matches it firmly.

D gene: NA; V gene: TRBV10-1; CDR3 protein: CASSRWTVNEKLFF
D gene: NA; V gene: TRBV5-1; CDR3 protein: CASSPEVLVEAFF
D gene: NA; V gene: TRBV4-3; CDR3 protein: CASSQGPTKSFTDTQYF
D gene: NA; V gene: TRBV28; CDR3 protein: CASSPTGSGETQYF
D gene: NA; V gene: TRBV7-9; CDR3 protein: CASSRVSDGYTF
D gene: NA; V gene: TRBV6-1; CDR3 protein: CASHGTLGHTEAFF
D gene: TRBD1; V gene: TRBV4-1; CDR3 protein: CASSPTGSGQLFF
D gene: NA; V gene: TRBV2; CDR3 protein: CASARANYEQYF
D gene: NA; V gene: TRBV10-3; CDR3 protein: CAISEIGYEQYF
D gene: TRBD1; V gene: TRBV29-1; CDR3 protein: CSVNTGGTGELFF
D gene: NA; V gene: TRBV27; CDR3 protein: CASSPTMTINTQYF
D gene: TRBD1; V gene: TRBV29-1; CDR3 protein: CSVLLGTGKGYTF
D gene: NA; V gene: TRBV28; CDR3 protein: CASSSSSQYF
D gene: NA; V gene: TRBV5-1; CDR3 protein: CACTQDGSSGANVLTF
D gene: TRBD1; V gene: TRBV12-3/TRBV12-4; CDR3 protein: CASSLTGGLLSEAFF
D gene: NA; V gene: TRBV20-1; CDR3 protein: CSASVVLPNYGYTF
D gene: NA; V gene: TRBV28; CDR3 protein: CASRLPGRGQETQYF
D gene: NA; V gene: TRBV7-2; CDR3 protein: CASSLALRQAGSPLHF
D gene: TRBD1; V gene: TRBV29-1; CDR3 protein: CSVEETGGTSGDYEQYF
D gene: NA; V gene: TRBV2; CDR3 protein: CASKSSGELFF
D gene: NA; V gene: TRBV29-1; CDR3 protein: CSVEEGQETQYF
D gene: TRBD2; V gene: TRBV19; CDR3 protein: CASSSGLAPDEQFF
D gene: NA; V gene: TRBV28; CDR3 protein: CASSLRGREAFF
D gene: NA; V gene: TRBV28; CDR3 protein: CASNRGHEQFF
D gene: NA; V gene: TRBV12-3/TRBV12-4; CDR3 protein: CASSPSDSFSFF
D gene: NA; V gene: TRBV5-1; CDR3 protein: CASSKRSRDNEQFF
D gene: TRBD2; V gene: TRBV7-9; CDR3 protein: CASEAGLKNIQYF
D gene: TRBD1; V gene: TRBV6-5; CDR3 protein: CASSYGPRDRTYGYTF
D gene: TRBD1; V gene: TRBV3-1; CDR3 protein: CASRRQGTEAFF
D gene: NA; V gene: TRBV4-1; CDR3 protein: CASSQDRNRAAF
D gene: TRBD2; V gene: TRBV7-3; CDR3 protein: CASSLPRGAYNEQSF
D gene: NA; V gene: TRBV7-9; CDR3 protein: CASSRSGPPYNEQFF
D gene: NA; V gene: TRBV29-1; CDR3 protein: CSANSGNRGEVYF
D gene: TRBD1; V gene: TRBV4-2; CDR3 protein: CASSPGQGAYGNEETQYF
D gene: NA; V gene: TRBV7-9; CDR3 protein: CASSSWRAGNEQFF